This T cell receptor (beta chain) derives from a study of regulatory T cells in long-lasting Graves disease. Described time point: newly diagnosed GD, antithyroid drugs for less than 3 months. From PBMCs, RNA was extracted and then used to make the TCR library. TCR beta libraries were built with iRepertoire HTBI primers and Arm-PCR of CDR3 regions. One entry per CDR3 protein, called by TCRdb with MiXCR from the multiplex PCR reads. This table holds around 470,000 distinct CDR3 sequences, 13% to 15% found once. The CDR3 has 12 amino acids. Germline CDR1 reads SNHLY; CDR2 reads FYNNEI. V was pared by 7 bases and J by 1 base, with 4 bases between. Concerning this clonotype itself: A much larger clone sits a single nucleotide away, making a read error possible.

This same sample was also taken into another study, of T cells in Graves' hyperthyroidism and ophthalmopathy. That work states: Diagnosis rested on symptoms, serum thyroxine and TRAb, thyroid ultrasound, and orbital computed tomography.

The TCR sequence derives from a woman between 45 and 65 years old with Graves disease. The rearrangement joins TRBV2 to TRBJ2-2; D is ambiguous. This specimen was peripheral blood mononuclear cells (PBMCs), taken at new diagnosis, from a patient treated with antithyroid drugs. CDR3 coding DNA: TGTGCCAGCAATCAGAACACCGGGGAGCTGTTTTTT. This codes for CASNQNTGELFF.